This passage covers 10 T cell receptor beta chains from one sample sequenced in a study of cytomegalovirus exposure and HLA in healthy donors. PCR primers comprised 60 Vbeta and 13 Jbeta primers. The assay was immunoSEQ multiplex PCR, and TCRdb's table has in-frame clones only and misses some. This sample has 200,000 to 300,000 clones, with approximately 84% found just once. The sequencing input was PBMCs. These receptors originate from a girl aged 2 to 9 in good health and CMV-seronegative.

In this sample, this clone turned up a few times. This chain connects TRBV15 to TRBJ1-3; no reliable D call. Germline lookup yields CDR1 LNHNV and CDR2 YYDKDF (reference sequence). CDR3 length: 15 amino acids. V lost 5 bases to trimming and J lost 0 bases, with 11 bases between them. The CDR3 bases are TGTGCCACCAGCCCTCGACGACACTCTGGAAACACCATATATTTT. This gives the protein CATSPRRHSGNTIYF.

This clone was counted a few times. The chain has TRBV4-2 and TRBJ1-1; D unclear. This CDR3 contains 16 residues. Trimming shortened V by 1 base and J by 5 bases, and 17 bases separated the two germline ends. The germline gives CDR1 LGHNA, CDR2 YNFKEQ. As DNA, the CDR3 is TGTGCCAGCAGCCAAGTTAGTTCGGGGTGGGAGACTGAAGCTTTCTTT. Protein: CASSQVSSGWETEAFF.

The V and J genes are TRBV10-3 and TRBJ2-3; D gene ambiguous. V was trimmed by 4 bases and J by 4 bases, leaving 6 bases between them. Germline V lookup: CDR1 ENHRY, CDR2 SYGVKD. This CDR3 is built from 12 residues. Here the CDR3 reads CAISGAPDTQYF. The CDR3 DNA follows: TGTGCCATCAGTGGGGCACCAGATACGCAGTATTTT.

The J gene is TRBJ2-7, the V gene TRBV7-3, with D uncertain. The CDR3 is made up of 13 amino acids. The V end was cut by 5 bases, the J end by 6 bases, with 14 bases between. Germline CDR1 is SGHTA and CDR2 is FQGTGA. The CDR3 DNA reads as TGTGCCAGCAGCGTTCACGGCGCGGCCGAGCAGTACTTC. Amino acids: CASSVHGAAEQYF.

The chain carries TRBV10-3 and TRBJ2-2, with 8 nucleotides matching TRBD1. V lost 4 bases, J lost 1 base, and 2 bases stayed unmatched. Germline CDR1 ENHRY, CDR2 SYGVKD. CDR3 length equals 15 residues. The CDR3 protein is CAISAGTGNTGELFF. The CDR3 nucleotides are TGTGCCATCAGTGCGGGGACAGGGAACACCGGGGAGCTGTTTTTT.

In this sample, this clone turned up once. The same CDR3 is also encoded by other DNA sequences in this sample. DNA of the CDR3: TGCGCCAGCAGCTTTCAGGGGGATACGCAGTATTTT. It translates to CASSFQGDTQYF. V is TRBV5-1 and J is TRBJ2-3, with a tentative D call TRBD1 (6 bases). Trimming shortened V by 2 bases and J by 6 bases, and 7 bases separated the two germline ends. This CDR3 has 12 residues. Germline CDR1 and CDR2: SGHRS and YFSETQ.

The chain joins TRBV4-1 to TRBJ2-3; D may be TRBD2 (6 bases). CDR3 length equals 16 residues. V lost 4 bases, J lost 0 bases, and 14 bases lay in between. Germline lookup yields CDR1 MGHRA and CDR2 YSYEKL. Here the CDR3 DNA reads TGCGCCAGCAGCCCCTCCGGGGGAAGGAGCACAGATACGCAGTATTTT. Amino acids: CASSPSGGRSTDTQYF.

The genes are TRBV4-2 and TRBJ2-1, with 10 bases identical to TRBD2. Germline CDR1 is LGHNA and CDR2 is YNFKEQ. Trimming removed 1 base from V and 8 bases from J; junction bases left unmatched: 11. This CDR3 spans 17 amino acids. This chain's CDR3 is CASSQGALAGDRDEQFF. CDR3 coding DNA: TGTGCCAGCAGCCAAGGAGCTCTAGCGGGAGATCGGGATGAGCAGTTCTTC.

The rearrangement links TRBV19 to TRBJ1-1; 7 bases fit TRBD1. Germline V CDR1 and CDR2: LNHDA, SQIVND (reference sequence). The CDR3 totals 15 residues. The V segment lost 5 bases and the J segment 0 bases; nucleotides outside the gene matches: 6. CDR3 nucleotides: TGTGCCAGTAGTGTGGACAGGCCCATGAACACTGAAGCTTTCTTT. It codes for CASSVDRPMNTEAFF.

This clone was picked up one time. The V gene is TRBV19, the J gene TRBJ2-2; 10 positions match TRBD2. The CDR3 has 16 amino acids. J was trimmed by 2 bases and V by 6 bases; bases with no gene match: 6. Germline V gene sequence: CDR1 LNHDA, CDR2 SQIVND (reference sequence). This chain's CDR3 is CASSRTSGPNTGELFF. As DNA, the CDR3 is TGTGCCAGTAGCAGGACTAGCGGTCCTAACACCGGGGAGCTGTTTTTT.